This is a list of T cell receptor beta chains from one sample in a study of T cells expressing NK-cell markers. For each CDR3 protein, TCRdb gives one entry from its re-call of the 5' RACE reads, without DNA. The sample features 250,000 or so distinct CDR3 sequences, with around 4% in its top ten. The sequencing input was blood T cells: a sorted CD56 or NKG2C T cell subset, CD4+ or CD8+ T cells, or bulk PBMC T cells (not recorded which). These receptors came from a woman between 18 and 69 years old in good health. Each CDR3 is given with its conserved first and last residue.

CDR3 length: 15
J gene: TRBJ2-2
V gene: TRBV7-2
CDR3 protein: CASSLVGTNTGELFF

CDR3 length: 12
J gene: TRBJ2-5
V gene: TRBV29-1
CDR3 protein: CSLRTGVETQYF

CDR3 length: 12
J gene: TRBJ2-5
V gene: TRBV20-1
CDR3 protein: CSATWLQETQYF

CDR3 length: 13
J gene: TRBJ1-6
V gene: TRBV4-3
CDR3 protein: CASSQEGPSPLHF

CDR3 length: 17
J gene: TRBJ2-1
V gene: TRBV15
CDR3 protein: CATSRTQGPSSYNEQFF

CDR3 length: 15
J gene: TRBJ2-5
V gene: TRBV12-3/TRBV12-4
CDR3 protein: CASSDLAGGPETQYF

CDR3 length: 16
J gene: TRBJ2-3
V gene: TRBV20-1
CDR3 protein: CSVRDMGADQREAQYF

CDR3 length: 16
J gene: TRBJ1-1
V gene: TRBV14
CDR3 protein: CASSQDFGTANTEAFF

CDR3 length: 17
J gene: TRBJ2-2
V gene: TRBV5-1
CDR3 protein: CASSLLIQGPNTGELFF

CDR3 length: 19
J gene: TRBJ1-3
V gene: TRBV11-2
CDR3 protein: CASSSSFQFQTLSGNTIYF

CDR3 length: 18
J gene: TRBJ2-5
V gene: TRBV5-1
CDR3 protein: CASSWAPGTSGGQETQYF

CDR3 length: 14
J gene: TRBJ2-2
V gene: TRBV11-2
CDR3 protein: CASSGPRAGRELFF

CDR3 length: 12
J gene: TRBJ1-2
V gene: TRBV20-1
CDR3 protein: CSAHIRGPGYTF

CDR3 length: 15
J gene: TRBJ2-1
V gene: TRBV5-1
CDR3 protein: CASSLEGGSYNEQFF

CDR3 length: 14
J gene: TRBJ1-1
V gene: TRBV6-5
CDR3 protein: CASSYSTVSTGAFF

CDR3 length: 13
J gene: TRBJ2-1
V gene: TRBV3-1
CDR3 protein: CASSHLGRYEQFF

CDR3 length: 14
J gene: TRBJ2-2
V gene: TRBV7-2
CDR3 protein: CASSLGSLTGELFF

CDR3 length: 13
J gene: TRBJ2-1
V gene: TRBV7-2
CDR3 protein: CASSLGRLGEQFF

CDR3 length: 13
J gene: TRBJ2-3
V gene: TRBV11-3
CDR3 protein: CASSGGDRDTQYF

CDR3 length: 15
J gene: TRBJ1-2
V gene: TRBV6-1
CDR3 protein: CASSPNWGLNYGYTF

CDR3 length: 18
J gene: TRBJ2-1
V gene: TRBV5-1
CDR3 protein: CASHGQGVAGGSYNEQFF

CDR3 length: 17
J gene: TRBJ2-5
V gene: TRBV5-1
CDR3 protein: CASSLELGSPGGETQYF

CDR3 length: 14
J gene: TRBJ1-1
V gene: TRBV4-1
CDR3 protein: CASSLNPPRTEAFF

CDR3 length: 13
J gene: TRBJ1-3
V gene: TRBV20-1
CDR3 protein: CSATQGAGNTIYF

CDR3 length: 13
J gene: TRBJ2-7
V gene: TRBV5-1
CDR3 protein: CASSLTPGDEQYF

CDR3 length: 14
J gene: TRBJ1-2
V gene: TRBV30
CDR3 protein: CAWRPIGPNYGYTF

CDR3 length: 16
J gene: TRBJ1-6
V gene: TRBV6-1
CDR3 protein: CASKPRSGQGSSPLHF

CDR3 length: 18
J gene: TRBJ2-1
V gene: TRBV20-1
CDR3 protein: CSARGLPGQPSSYNEQFF

CDR3 length: 14
J gene: TRBJ2-4
V gene: TRBV20-1
CDR3 protein: CSARDRSSRLIQYF

CDR3 length: 13
J gene: TRBJ1-6
V gene: TRBV29-1
CDR3 protein: CSVLHVLNSPLHF

CDR3 length: 15
J gene: TRBJ1-5
V gene: TRBV7-2
CDR3 protein: CASSSRTAPYQPQHF

CDR3 length: 15
J gene: TRBJ2-1
V gene: TRBV11-2
CDR3 protein: CASSPRTSGNNEQFF

CDR3 length: 15
J gene: TRBJ2-3
V gene: TRBV29-1
CDR3 protein: CSGQTWTNDADTQYF

CDR3 length: 13
J gene: TRBJ2-3
V gene: TRBV20-1
CDR3 protein: CSAPTGITDTQYF

CDR3 length: 15
J gene: TRBJ2-1
V gene: TRBV4-2
CDR3 protein: CASSQDQGQKNEQFF

CDR3 length: 14
J gene: TRBJ1-2
V gene: TRBV18
CDR3 protein: CASSLPGQGYGYTF

CDR3 length: 14
J gene: TRBJ1-6
V gene: TRBV18
CDR3 protein: CASSPDRVGSPLHF

CDR3 length: 13
J gene: TRBJ1-1
V gene: TRBV20-1
CDR3 protein: CSVASGRNTEAFF

CDR3 length: 17
J gene: TRBJ2-5
V gene: TRBV24-1
CDR3 protein: CATSDPGTGGSSETQYF

CDR3 length: 17
J gene: TRBJ2-1
V gene: TRBV5-1
CDR3 protein: CASSITPGLAGYNEQFF

CDR3 length: 13
J gene: TRBJ1-5
V gene: TRBV20-1
CDR3 protein: CSTRVPERGPQHF

CDR3 length: 14
J gene: TRBJ2-2
V gene: TRBV29-1
CDR3 protein: CSGRDRLGTGELFF

CDR3 length: 14
J gene: TRBJ1-5
V gene: TRBV18
CDR3 protein: CASSKTGMNQPQHF

CDR3 length: 14
J gene: TRBJ2-1
V gene: TRBV20-1
CDR3 protein: CSARRRTNYNEQFF

CDR3 length: 11
J gene: TRBJ1-2
V gene: TRBV20-1
CDR3 protein: CSAPRGTGYTF